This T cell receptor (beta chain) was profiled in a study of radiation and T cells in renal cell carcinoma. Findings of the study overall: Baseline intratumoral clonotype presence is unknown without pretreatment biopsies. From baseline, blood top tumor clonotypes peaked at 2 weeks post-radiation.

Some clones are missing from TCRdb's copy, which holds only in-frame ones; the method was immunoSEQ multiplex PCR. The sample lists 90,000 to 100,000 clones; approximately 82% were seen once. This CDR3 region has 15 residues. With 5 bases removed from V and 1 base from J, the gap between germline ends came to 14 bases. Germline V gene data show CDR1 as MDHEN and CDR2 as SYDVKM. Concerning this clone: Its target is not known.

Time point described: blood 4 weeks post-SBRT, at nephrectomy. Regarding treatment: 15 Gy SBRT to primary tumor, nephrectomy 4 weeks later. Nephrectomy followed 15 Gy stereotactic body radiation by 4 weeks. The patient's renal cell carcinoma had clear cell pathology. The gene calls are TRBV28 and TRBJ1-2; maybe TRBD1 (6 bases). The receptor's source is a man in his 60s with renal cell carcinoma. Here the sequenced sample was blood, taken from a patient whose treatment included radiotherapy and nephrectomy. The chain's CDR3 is CASSRGTFNNYGYTF. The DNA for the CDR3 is TGTGCCAGCAGTCGGGGGACATTTAATAACTATGGCTACACCTTC.